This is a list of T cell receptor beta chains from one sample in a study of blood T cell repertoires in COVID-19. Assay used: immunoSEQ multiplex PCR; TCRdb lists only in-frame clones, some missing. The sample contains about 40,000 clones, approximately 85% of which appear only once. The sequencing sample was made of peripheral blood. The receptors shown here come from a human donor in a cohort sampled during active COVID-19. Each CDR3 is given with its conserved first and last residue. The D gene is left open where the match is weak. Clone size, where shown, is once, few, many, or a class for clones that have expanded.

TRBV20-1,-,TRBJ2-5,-,CSASNRGLGETQYF,TGCAGTGCTAGTAATCGCGGGCTGGGGGAGACCCAGTACTTC
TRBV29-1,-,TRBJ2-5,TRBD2,CSVGGLAGETQYF,TGCAGCGTTGGAGGACTAGCCGGGGAGACCCAGTACTTC
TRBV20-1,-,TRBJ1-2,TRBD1,CSARTGYGYTF,TGCAGTGCAAGGACAGGCTATGGCTACACCTTC
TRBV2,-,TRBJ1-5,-,CASSEPPAGNQPQHF,TGTGCCAGCAGTGAACCCCCCGCAGGCAATCAGCCCCAGCATTTT
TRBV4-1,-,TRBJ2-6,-,CASSQSQSSSGANVLTF,TGCGCCAGCAGCCAGTCACAGTCTTCCTCTGGGGCCAACGTCCTGACTTTC
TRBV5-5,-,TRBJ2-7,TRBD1,CASSFGTGTSYEQYF,TGTGCCAGCAGCTTTGGGACAGGGACGTCCTACGAGCAGTACTTC
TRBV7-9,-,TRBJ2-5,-,CASSPRAGGKETQYF,TGTGCCAGCAGCCCCCGGGCTGGGGGGAAAGAGACCCAGTACTTC
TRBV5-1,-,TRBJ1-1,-,CASSFSVNTEAFF,TGCGCCAGCAGCTTTTCTGTGAACACTGAAGCTTTCTTT
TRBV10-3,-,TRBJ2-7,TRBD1,CATAGGLNEQYF,TGTGCCACGGCAGGGGGCCTCAACGAGCAGTACTTC
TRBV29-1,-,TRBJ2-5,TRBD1,CSVNRGTQETQYF,TGCAGCGTCAACAGGGGGACCCAAGAGACCCAGTACTTC
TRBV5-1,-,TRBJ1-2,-,CASSLGGIGYGYTF,TGCGCCAGCAGCTTGGGGGGCATTGGCTATGGCTACACCTTC
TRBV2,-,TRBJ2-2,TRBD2,CASASGGAGTGELFF,TGTGCCAGCGCGAGCGGGGGGGCTGGCACCGGGGAGCTGTTTTTT
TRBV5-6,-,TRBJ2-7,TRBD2,CASSLAGGSEQYF,TGTGCCAGCAGCCTAGCGGGGGGCTCCGAGCAGTACTTC
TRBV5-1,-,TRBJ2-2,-,CASSLDLQGSTGELFF,TGCGCCAGCAGCTTGGATTTACAGGGTAGCACCGGGGAGCTGTTTTTT
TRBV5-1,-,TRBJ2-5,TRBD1,CASSLADRDEETQYF,TGCGCCAGCAGCCTGGCGGACAGGGACGAAGAGACCCAGTACTTC
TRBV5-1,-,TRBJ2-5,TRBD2,CASSLAPRGGGETQYF,TGCGCCAGCAGCTTGGCCCCGCGGGGGGGCGGAGAGACCCAGTACTTC
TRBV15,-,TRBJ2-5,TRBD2,CATSRDRGEYETQYF,TGTGCCACCAGCAGAGATCGGGGGGAGTATGAGACCCAGTACTTC
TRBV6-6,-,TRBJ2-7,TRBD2,CASNLGLAGPYEQYF,TGTGCCAGCAACCTGGGACTAGCGGGGCCCTACGAGCAGTACTTC
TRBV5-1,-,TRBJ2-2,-,CASSSTNVRTGELFF,TGCGCCAGCAGCTCCACTAATGTGCGGACCGGGGAGCTGTTTTTT
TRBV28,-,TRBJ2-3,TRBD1,CATKGGQGQTDTQYF,TGTGCCACAAAGGGGGGACAGGGTCAAACAGATACGCAGTATTTT
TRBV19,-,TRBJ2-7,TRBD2,CASSRGLAAYEQYF,TGTGCCAGTAGTAGGGGACTAGCGGCCTACGAGCAGTACTTC
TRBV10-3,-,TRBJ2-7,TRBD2,CAISEPRGGDYEQYF,TGTGCCATCAGTGAGCCCCGGGGGGGGGACTACGAGCAGTACTTC
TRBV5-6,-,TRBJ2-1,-,CASSVFDEQFF,TGTGCCAGCAGCGTTTTCGATGAGCAGTTCTTC
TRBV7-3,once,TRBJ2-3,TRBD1,CASSLNKGALGDTQYF,TGTGCCAGCAGCTTAAATAAGGGGGCCCTGGGGGATACGCAGTATTTT
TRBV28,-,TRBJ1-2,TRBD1,CASRRLGQGATYGYTF,TGTGCCAGCAGGCGTCTGGGACAGGGGGCGACCTATGGCTACACCTTC
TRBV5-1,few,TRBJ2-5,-,CASSLAGQRETQYF,TGCGCCAGCAGCTTGGCGGGACAACGGGAGACCCAGTACTTC
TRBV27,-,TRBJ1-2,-,CPTNLRGGGGSNYGYTF,TGTCCCACCAACCTCCGGGGCGGGGGAGGGTCTAACTATGGCTACACCTTC
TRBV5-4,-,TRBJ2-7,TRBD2,CASSPGLAGTRSYEQYF,TGTGCCAGCAGCCCGGGACTAGCGGGGACCCGCTCCTACGAGCAGTACTTC
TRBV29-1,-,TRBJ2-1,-,CSVAKRSSYNEQFF,TGCAGCGTTGCGAAGCGAAGCTCCTACAATGAGCAGTTCTTC
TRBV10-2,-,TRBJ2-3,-,CASSPRETQYF,TGCGCCAGCAGTCCTAGAGAAACGCAGTATTTT
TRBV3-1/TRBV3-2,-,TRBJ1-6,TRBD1,CASSQGQGNSPLHF,TGTGCCAGCAGCCAGGGACAGGGTAACTCACCCCTCCACTTT
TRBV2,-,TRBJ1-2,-,CASSGTGDYGYTF,TGTGCCAGCAGTGGCACCGGGGACTATGGCTACACCTTC
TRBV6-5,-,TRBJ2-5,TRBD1,CASNRGIQETQYF,TGTGCCAGCAACAGGGGTATTCAAGAGACCCAGTACTTC
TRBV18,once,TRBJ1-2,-,CASSPTENYGYTF,TGTGCCAGCTCACCAACTGAAAACTATGGCTACACCTTC
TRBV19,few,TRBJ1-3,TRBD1,CASHTDRAGNTIYF,TGTGCCAGTCATACCGACAGGGCTGGAAACACCATATATTTT
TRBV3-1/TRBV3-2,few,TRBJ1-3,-,CASSAVTSGNTIYF,TGTGCCAGCAGCGCGGTGACCTCTGGAAACACCATATATTTT
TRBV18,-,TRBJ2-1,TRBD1,CASSPRTGNYNEQFF,TGTGCCAGCTCACCTCGGACAGGGAACTACAATGAGCAGTTCTTC
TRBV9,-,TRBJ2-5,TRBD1,CASSEPGQGIPETQYF,TGTGCCAGCAGCGAGCCGGGACAGGGGATCCCTGAGACCCAGTACTTC
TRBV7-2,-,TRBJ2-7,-,CASSFSQNSYEQYF,TGTGCCAGCAGCTTCAGTCAAAATTCCTACGAGCAGTACTTC
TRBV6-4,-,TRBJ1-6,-,CASRTTTDNSPLHF,TGTGCCAGCAGAACCACCACAGATAATTCACCCCTCCACTTT
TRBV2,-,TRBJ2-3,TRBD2,CASSEMGTSGVATQYF,TGTGCCAGCAGTGAAATGGGGACTAGCGGGGTTGCTACGCAGTATTTT
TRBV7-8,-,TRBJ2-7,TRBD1,CASSARTGGAGYEQYF,TGTGCCAGCAGCGCCCGGACAGGGGGCGCGGGCTACGAGCAGTACTTC